A single TCR beta chain is shown here with its context. Germline-derived CDR1 and CDR2 are MDHEN and SYDVKM. The V gene end was trimmed by 5 bases and the J gene end by 1 base; junction bases not matched to a gene: 6. The CDR3 is made up of 17 amino acids. The data derive from a study of blood T cell repertoires in COVID-19. Sequencing used immunoSEQ multiplex PCR; TCRdb keeps in-frame clones, though not all of them. This sample has approximately 250,000 clones, with around 89% found just once. This chain connects TRBV28 to TRBJ2-2; 11 nucleotides align to TRBD2. This clonotype originated in a woman aged 25 to 39 with acute COVID-19. Material: PBMCs or T cells enriched from blood (not recorded which). The CDR3 spells CASSPLGLAVNTGELFF. CDR3 nucleotides: TGTGCCAGCAGTCCCCTGGGACTAGCGGTGAACACCGGGGAGCTGTTTTTT.